These 9 T cell receptor beta chains came from one sample sequenced in a study of OX40 agonist ivuxolimab in advanced cancers. Profiling relied on immunoSEQ multiplex PCR, and the TCRdb table lists in-frame clones only, not all of them. The data show approximately 31,000 clones, around four fifths seen once. This material consisted of CD4+ or CD8+ T cells sorted from blood, taken in a trial of the OX40 agonist ivuxolimab. The receptor source for this set is an adult with an advanced solid tumor such as melanoma, head and neck, liver or kidney cancer.

The chain has TRBV28 and TRBJ1-2; TRBD1 might be the D (5 bases). CDR1 is MDHEN, CDR2 SYDVKM, per germline. The CDR3 covers 13 residues. V was clipped by 6 bases and J by 8 bases, with 16 bases between them. CDR3 DNA: TGTGCCAGCAGGGACGGGCAGGGTGGAGGCTACACCTTC. Translating it yields CASRDGQGGGYTF.

As DNA, the CDR3 is TGTGCCAGCAGTTTTAGCGTCGGCACAGATACGCAGTATTTT. Protein product: CASSFSVGTDTQYF. The chain is built from TRBV28 and TRBJ2-3, with D perhaps matching TRBD2 (5 bases). V lost 3 bases, J lost 1 base, and 8 bases lay in between. The CDR3 length is 14 residues. Germline CDR1 MDHEN, CDR2 SYDVKM.

This rearrangement joins TRBV7-2 to TRBJ1-2; tentatively, D is TRBD1 (5 bases). Trimming took off 6 bases at V and 1 base at J, with 15 bases between the two ends. This CDR3 has 15 residues. Germline values: CDR1 SGHTA, CDR2 FQGNSA. CDR3 in DNA: TGTGCCAGCAGTCCTCAGGGTGTGGGTAACTATGGCTACACCTTC. It translates to CASSPQGVGNYGYTF.

The genes are TRBV7-9 and TRBJ2-3; D gene ambiguous. Germline CDR1 SEHNR, CDR2 FQNEAQ (reference sequence). The CDR3 runs 15 residues. V was trimmed by 1 base and J by 5 bases, leaving 13 bases between them. The CDR3 reads CASSLGLEPRDTQYF. The CDR3 bases are TGTGCCAGCAGCTTAGGCCTAGAACCTAGAGATACGCAGTATTTT.

The rearrangement joins TRBV2 to TRBJ2-5; D could derive from TRBD1 or TRBD2 (6 bases each). Germline V lookup: CDR1 SNHLY, CDR2 FYNNEI. CDR3 length equals 14 residues. Trimming shortened V by 3 bases and J by 5 bases, and 13 bases separated the two germline ends. The DNA of the CDR3 is TGTGCCAGCAGTGAGGGTAGGGGGGTTGAGACCCAGTACTTC. This codes for CASSEGRGVETQYF.

The V call is TRBV6-5, the J call TRBJ1-5; D is perhaps TRBD1 (5 bases). The germline V gene encodes CDR1 MNHEY and CDR2 SVGAGI. The CDR3 length is 15 residues. Trimming stripped 3 bases from V and 6 bases from J, with 15 bases between. The CDR3 DNA is TGTGCCAGCAGTTATATGGCAGAGGGGCGTCAGCCCCAGCATTTT. Translation gives CASSYMAEGRQPQHF.

V and J are TRBV7-9 and TRBJ2-7; 8 nucleotides align to TRBD2. Losses at the gene ends were 11 bases for V and 0 bases for J; bases not matched to a gene: 15. The CDR3 extends over 16 amino acids. In germline, CDR1 is SEHNR, CDR2 FQNEAQ (reference sequence). The CDR3 here is CASGKGGGGPSYEQYF. The CDR3 DNA follows: TGTGCCTCCGGCAAGGGAGGCGGGGGGCCCTCCTACGAGCAGTACTTC. The full variable domain, in which reference TRBV7-9 and TRBJ2-7 provide the parts outside the CDR3, is DTGVSQNPRHKITKRGQNVTFRCDPISEHNRLYWYRQTLGQGPEFLTYFQNEAQLEKSRLLSDRFSAERPKGSFSTLEIQRTEQGDSAMYLCASGKGGGGPSYEQYFGPGTRLTVT.

The chain uses TRBV19 and TRBJ1-1; 9 bases align to TRBD1. The V gene end was trimmed by 9 bases and the J gene end by 7 bases; junction bases not matched to a gene: 9. CDR3 length: 13 residues. The germline V gene has CDR1 LNHDA and CDR2 SQIVND (reference sequence). This chain's CDR3 is CASRNPGQGEAFF. CDR3 in DNA: TGTGCCAGCCGAAACCCGGGACAGGGTGAAGCTTTCTTT. The full variable domain, with the rest looked up from reference TRBV19 and TRBJ1-1, is DGGITQSPKYLFRKEGQNVTLSCEQNLNHDAMYWYRQDPGQGLRLIYYSQIVNDFQKGDIAEGYSVSREKKESFPLTVTSAQKNPTAFYLCASRNPGQGEAFFGQGTRLTVV.

The chain carries TRBV5-1 and TRBJ2-7, with D possibly TRBD1 on 5 matching bases. The CDR3 totals 13 residues. With 4 bases removed from V and 2 bases from J, the gap between germline ends came to 10 bases. Germline CDR1 is SGHRS and CDR2 is YFSETQ. This CDR3 is CASSRTPAYEQYF. The CDR3 nucleotides read TGCGCCAGCAGCCGGACACCTGCCTACGAGCAGTACTTC.